This T cell receptor beta chain was documented in a study of PD-L1 blockade in urothelial cancer. Study context: A median of approximately 140,000 T cells was found in the blood samples. Findings and limits, study-wide: In blood at 3 weeks, tumor-associated clones expanded more among patients with durable benefit.

The CDR3 loop spans 15 amino acids. Germline V gene lookup returns CDR1 SGHRS and CDR2 YFSETQ. V gave up 0 bases and J gave up 5 bases; unmatched junction bases: 4. Comments on this clone: The antigen is not known.

The method was immunoSEQ multiplex PCR; TCRdb's version includes in-frame clones alone and lacks a portion of them. Of tens of thousands of clones listed, around 86% are singletons. The material sequenced was PBMCs, taken around atezolizumab (anti-PD-L1) treatment. The chain recombines TRBV5-1 with TRBJ1-4; TRBD1 matches at 7 bases. This TCR was recovered from a man between 45 and 60 years old with urothelial cancer. The CDR3 reads CASSLGAGGNEKLFF. DNA for the CDR3: TGCGCCAGCAGCTTGGGTGCAGGGGGAAATGAAAAACTGTTTTTT.